The 10 T cell receptor beta chains in this list originate from one sample, sequenced in a study of CD8+CD57+ T cells in acquired aplastic anemia. Investigators profiled TCR beta VDJ and CDR3 from genomic DNA template. TCRdb fed the reads into MiXCR, producing one record per CDR3 protein. The repertoire includes about 190,000 distinct CDR3 sequences, roughly 56% of them detected once, and more than 15% sits in the top ten. Source material: sorted CD4+, CD8+, or CD8+CD57+ T cells (not recorded which) from PBMCs. Source of these receptors: a human donor in good health, serving as a control.

The chain is built from TRBV15 and TRBJ2-1, with D possibly being TRBD1 or TRBD2 (5 bases each). From germline, CDR1 is LNHNV and CDR2 YYDKDF (reference sequence). V shed 0 bases and J shed 4 bases, with 10 bases lying between them. The CDR3 contains 15 residues. This CDR3 is CATSRDRGVYNEQFF. The CDR3 DNA reads TGTGCCACCAGCAGAGATCGAGGGGTTTACAATGAGCAGTTCTTC.

Many counts were recorded for this clonotype. The rearrangement joins TRBV12-3 or TRBV12-4 to TRBJ2-2; either TRBD1 or TRBD2 may supply D (5 bases each). The CDR3 runs 15 residues. Trimming pared 5 bases from V and 6 bases from J, leaving 16 bases between. CDR3 coding DNA: TGTGCCAGCAGTCCCCAGTTGGGGGTTCCCGGGGAGCTGTTTTTT. Protein: CASSPQLGVPGELFF.

This clonotype was recorded at least ten times. The chain uses TRBV5-1 and TRBJ1-4; 8 bases line up with TRBD1. This CDR3 contains 15 residues. Germline lookup yields CDR1 SGHRS and CDR2 YFSETQ. Trimming at V came to 4 bases and at J to 3 bases, leaving 5 bases not matched to a gene. The CDR3, as DNA: TGCGCCAGCAGCACCGGACAGGGATCTAATGAAAAACTGTTTTTT. This translates into CASSTGQGSNEKLFF.

V and J are TRBV5-1 and TRBJ1-2, with D maybe TRBD1 (5 bases). Trimming took 4 bases from V and 5 from J, leaving 15 bases between them. CDR1 is SGHRS, CDR2 YFSETQ, per germline. CDR3 length equals 14 residues. The CDR3 bases are TGCGCCAGCAGCCGCACCGAGACAGATTATGGCTACACCTTC. As protein: CASSRTETDYGYTF.

The chain joins TRBV7-3 to TRBJ2-1, with 12 bases matching TRBD2. This CDR3 comprises 15 residues. The germline CDR1 and CDR2 sequences are SGHTA and FQGTGA. V was pared by 4 bases and J by 5 bases, with 3 bases of the junction left unmatched. CDR3 amino acids: CASSSGLAGHNEQFF. The CDR3 region has the DNA TGTGCCAGCAGCTCAGGACTAGCGGGGCACAATGAGCAGTTCTTC.

This clonotype appeared many times. This chain uses TRBV12-3 or TRBV12-4 with TRBJ2-2, with D possibly TRBD1 on 5 matching bases. V gave up 3 bases and J gave up 0 bases, with 11 bases separating them. This CDR3 has 16 amino acids. The CDR3 DNA sequence: TGTGCCAGCAGTTTCGGGCAGGGATCGAACACCGGGGAGCTGTTTTTT. Its protein is CASSFGQGSNTGELFF.

This clonotype was counted between two and nine times. The chain links TRBV19 to TRBJ1-2; tentative D call: TRBD1 (5 bases). The germline V gene encodes CDR1 LNHDA and CDR2 SQIVND (reference sequence). Trimming took 6 bases from V and 0 from J, leaving 17 bases between them. The CDR3 is 16 residues long. The DNA of the CDR3 is TGTGCCAGTAGGACTAGGGGTGCGCCGGCTAACTATGGCTACACCTTC. Translating gives CASRTRGAPANYGYTF.

The chain combines TRBV2 with TRBJ1-5; D ambiguous. The V end lost 6 bases, the J end lost 2 bases, and 11 bases lay between the germline ends. Germline CDR1 SNHLY, CDR2 FYNNEI. This CDR3 is 14 amino acids long. In DNA, the CDR3 is TGTGCCAGCAGACCGGACCTAGGCAATCAGCCCCAGCATTTT. It specifies CASRPDLGNQPQHF.

The chain joins TRBV9 to TRBJ1-1, with TRBD1 as a possible D gene (6 bases). V was cut by 2 bases and J by 1 base, with 9 bases left in between. Per the germline V gene, CDR1 is SGDLS and CDR2 is YYNGEE. The CDR3 contains 14 residues. CDR3 sequence (DNA): TGTGCCAGCAGCGTCTCGACAGGGAACACTGAAGCTTTCTTT. Translating it yields CASSVSTGNTEAFF.

With regard to this clonotype: The junction differs from germline at one of its ends, possibly a read error. The CDR3 coding sequence is TGTGCCACCAGCAGAGACGGTTGTGGGGTAATTCACTACGAGCAGCACTTC. Residues: CATSRDGCGVIHYEQHF. This chain joins TRBV15 and TRBJ2-7; no clear D. Germline V gives CDR1 LNHNV, CDR2 YYDKDF (reference sequence). The CDR3 runs 17 residues.